These T cell receptor beta chains were read from a single sample in a study of cytomegalovirus exposure and HLA in healthy donors. Clones were sequenced by immunoSEQ multiplex PCR, and TCRdb holds only the in-frame ones, with some missing. The sample lists some 170,000 clones, around 70% seen once, with 4.7% in the top ten. Specimen: PBMCs. These receptors were obtained from a man between 18 and 35 years old in good health and CMV-seropositive. The CDR3 runs from the conserved cysteine through the conserved F or W. A D gene is named only where the DNA matches it firmly. Not every row has a clone size; where given, it reads once, few, many or a size class.

v_call,j_call,d_call,clone_size,cdr3_length,cdr3_aa
TRBV11-2,TRBJ1-2,.,.,15,CASSLEASLNYGYTF
TRBV5-1,TRBJ1-1,.,.,15,CASSLVSGEGTEAFF
TRBV7-2,TRBJ1-1,TRBD1,.,16,CASSLAGTADNTEAFF
TRBV6-6,TRBJ1-5,.,.,13,CASSPPSNQPQHF
TRBV18,TRBJ2-3,TRBD1,.,14,CASSPDRVADTQYF
TRBV2,TRBJ1-1,.,.,13,CASSATLNTEAFF
TRBV2,TRBJ2-6,.,many,12,CARDSGANVLTF
TRBV7-2,TRBJ1-2,TRBD1,.,18,CASSLEGQGAGWQDGYTF
TRBV2,TRBJ1-2,TRBD1,few,14,CASTRDRGNYGYTF
TRBV28,TRBJ1-6,TRBD1,.,15,CASSPLTGDNSPLHF
TRBV6-1,TRBJ1-5,.,.,14,CASSERGGNQPQHF
TRBV11-2,TRBJ2-6,TRBD1,.,19,CASSLALTGYSSGANVLTF
TRBV7-3,TRBJ2-2,.,few,13,CASSSAGPGELFF
TRBV28,TRBJ1-6,.,.,12,CAGGEGNSPLHF
TRBV6-1,TRBJ1-5,.,few,12,CASSEAPKPQHF
TRBV28,TRBJ1-4,.,.,15,CASSPMGGANEKLFF
TRBV4-2,TRBJ2-3,TRBD2,.,14,CASGAGGHTDTQYF
TRBV5-1,TRBJ2-3,TRBD2,.,15,CASSISGAVSDTQYF
TRBV5-1,TRBJ1-6,TRBD1,.,15,CASSVRDRNNSPLHF
TRBV10-1,TRBJ2-2,TRBD1,.,16,CASSGTRDRGAGELFF
TRBV11-3,TRBJ2-1,TRBD1,.,14,CASSKGQTYNEQFF
TRBV6-4,TRBJ2-2,.,.,18,CASSYFSDLDTNTGELFF
TRBV19,TRBJ1-5,.,once,15,CASSIMAESNQPQHF
TRBV5-1,TRBJ2-3,TRBD1,.,17,CASSSWGQTTSTDTQYF
TRBV5-1,TRBJ2-1,TRBD2,.,15,CASSPLLAGLNEQFF
TRBV27,TRBJ2-2,TRBD1,.,15,CASSSRQGATGELFF
TRBV11-2,TRBJ1-3,.,once,17,CASSSPTGQRPGNTIYF
TRBV6-5,TRBJ2-1,TRBD2,once,14,CASRERGSYNEQFF
TRBV11-3,TRBJ1-1,TRBD1,.,15,CASSPGTGKFAEAFF
TRBV9,TRBJ1-1,.,.,14,CASSVGQRNTEAFF
TRBV5-1,TRBJ1-1,.,.,12,CASSGLNTEAFF
TRBV9,TRBJ2-1,TRBD2,.,15,CASSVGEREYNEQFF
TRBV7-3,TRBJ2-3,TRBD1,.,15,CASSLSGQGTDTQYF